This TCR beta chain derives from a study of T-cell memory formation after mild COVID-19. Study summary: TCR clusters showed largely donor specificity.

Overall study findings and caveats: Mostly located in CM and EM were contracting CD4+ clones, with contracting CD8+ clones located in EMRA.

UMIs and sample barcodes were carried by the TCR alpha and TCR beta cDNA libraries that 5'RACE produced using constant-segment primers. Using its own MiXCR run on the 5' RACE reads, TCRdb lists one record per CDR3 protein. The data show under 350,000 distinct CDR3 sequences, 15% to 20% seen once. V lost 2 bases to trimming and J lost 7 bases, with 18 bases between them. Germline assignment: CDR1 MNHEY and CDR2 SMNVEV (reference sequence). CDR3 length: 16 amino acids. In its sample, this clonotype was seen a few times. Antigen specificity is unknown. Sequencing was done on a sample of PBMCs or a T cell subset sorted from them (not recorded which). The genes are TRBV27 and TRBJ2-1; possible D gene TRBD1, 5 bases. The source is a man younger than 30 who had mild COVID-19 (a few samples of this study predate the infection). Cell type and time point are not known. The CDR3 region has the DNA TGTGCCAGCAGTTTACGCAAGGGGATTTTGGGGAATGAGCAGTTCTTC. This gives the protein CASSLRKGILGNEQFF.